This is a list of T cell receptor beta chains from one sample in a study of shared clonotypes between healthy human individuals. The method was immunoSEQ multiplex PCR; TCRdb's version includes in-frame clones alone and lacks a portion of them. The data show roughly 500,000 clones, around 80% seen once. Sample: PBMCs. These receptors were obtained from a woman between 35 and 50 years old in good health. Some clones in this sample may be carry-over from other donors' samples. Each CDR3 is given with its conserved first and last residue. The D gene is left open where the match is weak. Part of the rows lack a size; the others show once, few, many or a class for expanded clones.

clone_size,j_call,d_call,v_call,cdr3_nt,cdr3_aa
NA,TRBJ2-7,NA,TRBV30,TGTGCCTGGAGTGCGAGCTCCTACGAGCAGTACTTC,CAWSASSYEQYF
NA,TRBJ2-6,NA,TRBV2,TGTGCCAGCAGTGAACCGGGTTCTGGGGCCAACGTCCTGACTTTC,CASSEPGSGANVLTF
once,TRBJ1-1,NA,TRBV9,TGTGCCAGCAGCGTAGGTTCAGGGAGTGCCACTGAAGCTTTCTTT,CASSVGSGSATEAFF
NA,TRBJ1-6,NA,TRBV4-1,TGCGCCAGCAGCCAACGGGCGGTGGGGGCGGAATCACCCCTCCACTTT,CASSQRAVGAESPLHF
NA,TRBJ1-1,TRBD1,TRBV5-4,TGTGCCAGCAGCTCAGGACAGGAGAACACTGAAGCTTTCTTT,CASSSGQENTEAFF
NA,TRBJ1-2,TRBD1,TRBV9,TGTGCCAGCAGCGCCCGGACAGGGTTCTATGGCTACACCTTC,CASSARTGFYGYTF
few,TRBJ2-1,TRBD2,TRBV10-3,TGTGCCATCAGGGGAGCGGGAGGGCCAAACAATGAGCAGTTCTTC,CAIRGAGGPNNEQFF
NA,TRBJ1-2,NA,TRBV6-5,TGTGCCAGCAGTGCTACCGAGACTAACTATGGCTACACCTTC,CASSATETNYGYTF
NA,TRBJ2-2,NA,TRBV4-2,TGTGCCAGCAGCCAAGAGGGAAACTATAACACCGGGGAGCTGTTTTTT,CASSQEGNYNTGELFF
NA,TRBJ2-4,NA,TRBV28,TGTGCCAGCAGTAACTTATTGGGATTTGTCAAAAACATTCAGTACTTC,CASSNLLGFVKNIQYF
NA,TRBJ1-4,NA,TRBV5-1,TGCGCCAACAGCTTGGATCCAGGGCCAGAAAAACTGTTTTTT,CANSLDPGPEKLFF
NA,TRBJ2-3,TRBD1,TRBV19,TGTGCCAGTAGTACTCGACAGGGGCGGACAGATACGCAGTATTTT,CASSTRQGRTDTQYF
few,TRBJ2-7,NA,TRBV16,TGTGCCAGCAGCCAATCTGGCTACGAGCAGTACTTC,CASSQSGYEQYF
NA,TRBJ2-7,NA,TRBV4-1,TGCGCCAGCAGCCAAGGTCACGGGAGCTCCTACGAGCAGTACTTC,CASSQGHGSSYEQYF
NA,TRBJ2-7,NA,TRBV7-2,TGTGCCAGCAGCTTAGTTTCCGGGTCCTACGAGCAGTACTTC,CASSLVSGSYEQYF
NA,TRBJ2-1,NA,TRBV5-8,TGTGCCAGCAGCTTGGATGACCTTTCCTACAATGAGCAGTTCTTC,CASSLDDLSYNEQFF
NA,TRBJ1-2,NA,TRBV6-1,TGTGCCAGCAGTGAAGTGGATCCATCATTCTATGGCTACACCTTC,CASSEVDPSFYGYTF
NA,TRBJ2-3,NA,TRBV2,TGTGCCAGCAGTGACCCGACCACACGGAGCACAGATACGCAGTATTTT,CASSDPTTRSTDTQYF
NA,TRBJ1-1,NA,TRBV2,TGTGCCAGCAGTCCCGACAGCAACACTGAAGCTTTCTTT,CASSPDSNTEAFF
NA,TRBJ1-2,NA,TRBV20-1,TGCAGTGCTAGTTCTACGACCGATGGCTTCTTC,CSASSTTDGFF
NA,TRBJ1-5,NA,TRBV19,TGTGCCAGTACCTCGTTGAACGGGAGCAATCAGCCCCAGCATTTT,CASTSLNGSNQPQHF
NA,TRBJ2-7,NA,TRBV19,TGTGCCAGTAAGGACAGCTACGAGCAGTACTTC,CASKDSYEQYF
NA,TRBJ1-2,TRBD1,TRBV9,TGTGCCAGCAGATCTAGTCAGGGGGCGATGGGCTACACCTTC,CASRSSQGAMGYTF
NA,TRBJ2-7,TRBD1,TRBV27,TGTGCCAGCAGTCTCCGGGACAGAGCCTACGAGCAGTACTTC,CASSLRDRAYEQYF
NA,TRBJ1-4,NA,TRBV19,TGTGCCAGTAACAAGGCGGCCTCGAGGGATGAAAAACTGTTTTTT,CASNKAASRDEKLFF
NA,TRBJ2-7,TRBD1,TRBV27,TGTGCCAGCGGCTTAAAGGGGGCCCACGAGCAGTACTTC,CASGLKGAHEQYF
few,TRBJ1-2,TRBD1,TRBV5-1,TGCGCCAGCAGCCTGGACAGGGCCAGCGATGGCTACACCTTC,CASSLDRASDGYTF
few,TRBJ2-1,NA,TRBV2,TGTGCCAGCAAGAGGGTGGGCTCCTACAATGAGCAGTTCTTC,CASKRVGSYNEQFF
NA,TRBJ2-7,NA,TRBV20-1,TGCAGTGCCGAGCTAGGGGACGAGCAGTACTTC,CSAELGDEQYF
NA,TRBJ1-5,NA,TRBV27,TGTGCCAGTAGCCCCGGGGGGGCCGGCAATCAGCCCCAGCATTTT,CASSPGGAGNQPQHF
few,TRBJ1-4,TRBD1,TRBV4-2,TGTGCCAGCAGCCAAGATCCCGGACAGGGGAATGAAAAACTGTTTTTT,CASSQDPGQGNEKLFF
NA,TRBJ1-4,NA,TRBV21-1,TGTGCCAGCAGCAAAGCGTGGGAGTTTCTCAACGAAAAACTGTTTTTT,CASSKAWEFLNEKLFF
NA,TRBJ2-3,NA,TRBV6-4,TGTGCCAGCAGCCGCAACCTTGTATTCGGCACAGATACGCAGTATTTT,CASSRNLVFGTDTQYF
NA,TRBJ2-7,NA,TRBV5-1,TGCGCCAGCAGCTTTTGGAGGGACTCAAACGAGCAGTACTTC,CASSFWRDSNEQYF
NA,TRBJ2-3,NA,TRBV5-1,TGCGCCAGCAGCCAGGACAGTAATACGGATACGCAGTATTTT,CASSQDSNTDTQYF
once,TRBJ2-7,TRBD2,TRBV29-1,TGCAGCGCCAAAACTAGCGTCCACGAGCAGTACTTC,CSAKTSVHEQYF
NA,TRBJ2-7,TRBD2,TRBV5-4,TGTGCCAGCAGCCTGGGGGGGGCGGGAGGATTCTACGAGCAGTACTTC,CASSLGGAGGFYEQYF
once,TRBJ2-7,NA,TRBV2,TGTGCCAGCCGTGGGGTGGGAGGCCTGAGCTACGAGCAGTACTTC,CASRGVGGLSYEQYF
NA,TRBJ2-3,NA,TRBV5-1,TGCGCCAGCAGCGGGGGAGGGGGCCGAGGAGATACGCAGTATTTT,CASSGGGGRGDTQYF
NA,TRBJ2-4,NA,TRBV27,TGTGCCAGCAGTCCGTCCAAAAACATTCAGTACTTC,CASSPSKNIQYF
NA,TRBJ2-1,TRBD2,TRBV5-1,TGCGCCAGCAGCCCTACTAGCGTCCAATACAATGAGCAGTTCTTC,CASSPTSVQYNEQFF
NA,TRBJ1-2,NA,TRBV5-5,TGTGCCAGCAGCTTGGTGGGGGACTATGGCTACACCTTC,CASSLVGDYGYTF
once,TRBJ2-7,TRBD2,TRBV18,TGTGCCAGCTCACAAGGGGCTAGCGGGTATTTCTACGAGCAGTACTTC,CASSQGASGYFYEQYF
NA,TRBJ2-7,NA,TRBV4-3,TGCGCCAGCAGCCAAGATTCCGGCTCCTACGAGCAGTACTTC,CASSQDSGSYEQYF
NA,TRBJ1-2,TRBD1,TRBV18,TGTGCCAGCTCACCCTCCGGGACAGGGAGTGGAGATGGCTACACCTTC,CASSPSGTGSGDGYTF
few,TRBJ2-7,NA,TRBV7-9,TGTGCCAGCAGCCAGGCGGGTGGAGGAGGGTACGAGCAGTACTTC,CASSQAGGGGYEQYF
NA,TRBJ2-2,NA,TRBV19,TGTGCCAGTAGTAAAAGCCGGAGCTACACCGGGGAGCTGTTTTTT,CASSKSRSYTGELFF
NA,TRBJ2-7,NA,TRBV1,TGCACCAGCAGCCAAGATCAGGGGGTCTCCTACGAGCAGTACTTC,CTSSQDQGVSYEQYF
NA,TRBJ2-4,TRBD2,TRBV29-1,TGCAGCGTTGGCCTAGCGGGAGTTGGTAAAAACATTCAGTACTTC,CSVGLAGVGKNIQYF
NA,TRBJ2-7,NA,TRBV6-1,TGTGCCAGCAGTGCCAACGGACAGGGTCGGCCTAGCGGACTATACGAGCAGTACTTC,CASSANGQGRPSGLYEQYF
NA,TRBJ2-3,NA,TRBV2,TGTGCCAGCTCTGGGTACACAGATACGCAGTATTTT,CASSGYTDTQYF
NA,TRBJ1-1,NA,TRBV7-3,TGTGCCAGCAGCTCGGGTAGGAACACTGAAGCTTTCTTT,CASSSGRNTEAFF
NA,TRBJ1-4,NA,TRBV28,TGTGCCAGCAGCCTGCGGGGGAATAATGAAAAACTGTTTTTT,CASSLRGNNEKLFF
NA,TRBJ2-1,TRBD1,TRBV18,TGTGCCAGCTCACCAGGAGGGACAGGGCTGTACAATGAGCAGTTCTTC,CASSPGGTGLYNEQFF
NA,TRBJ1-2,TRBD1,TRBV7-2,TGTGCCAGCAGCCCCCGGACAGGGGGAGCTGGCTACACCTTC,CASSPRTGGAGYTF
NA,TRBJ2-1,TRBD2,TRBV4-3,TGCGCCAGCAGCCAAGAGGGACTAGCGGGAGGTTCCTACAATGAGCAGTTCTTC,CASSQEGLAGGSYNEQFF
NA,TRBJ2-3,NA,TRBV28,TGTGCCAGCAGCTCCGGCAGGGGATATTCAGATACGCAGTATTTT,CASSSGRGYSDTQYF